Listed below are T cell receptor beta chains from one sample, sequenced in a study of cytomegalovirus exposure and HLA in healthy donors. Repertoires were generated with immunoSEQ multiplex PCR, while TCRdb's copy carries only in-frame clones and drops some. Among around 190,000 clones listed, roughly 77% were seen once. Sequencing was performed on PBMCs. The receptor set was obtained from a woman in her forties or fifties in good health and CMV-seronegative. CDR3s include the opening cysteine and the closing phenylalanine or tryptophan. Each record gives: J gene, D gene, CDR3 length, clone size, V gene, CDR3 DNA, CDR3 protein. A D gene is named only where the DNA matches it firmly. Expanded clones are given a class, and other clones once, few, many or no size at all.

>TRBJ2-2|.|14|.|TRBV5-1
TGCGCCAGCAGTCCTCGGACTAATCGAGGGGAGCTGTTTTTT
CASSPRTNRGELFF
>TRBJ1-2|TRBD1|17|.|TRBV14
TGTGCCAGCAGCCAGGGTCTCGACAGGGTTGACCGGGATGGCTACACCTTC
CASSQGLDRVDRDGYTF
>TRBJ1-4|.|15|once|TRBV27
TGTGCCAGCAGTTTTATGGGGAGAACTAATGAAAAACTGTTTTTT
CASSFMGRTNEKLFF
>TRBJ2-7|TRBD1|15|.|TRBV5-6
TGTGCCGGCAGCCTCGGGACAGGTGGCCTACGAGAGCAGTACTTC
CAGSLGTGGLREQYF
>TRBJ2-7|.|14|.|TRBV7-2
TGTGCCAGCAGCGCGCAGGGTCTGTCCTACGAGCAGTACTTC
CASSAQGLSYEQYF
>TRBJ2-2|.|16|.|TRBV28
TGTGCCAGCAGTTTACTGGGGACACCGAACACCGGGGAGCTGTTTTTT
CASSLLGTPNTGELFF
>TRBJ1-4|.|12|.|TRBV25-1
TGTGCCAGCAGTGGAGGTCCCGGGAGGCTGTTTTTT
CASSGGPGRLFF
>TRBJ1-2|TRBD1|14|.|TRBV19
TGTGCCAGTAGTAGCCTACAGGGGGCGTTGGGCTACACCTTC
CASSSLQGALGYTF
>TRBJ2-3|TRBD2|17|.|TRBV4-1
TGCGCCAGCAGCCCTACCTGGGCGGCGGGAGCTGGAAATACGCAGTATTTT
CASSPTWAAGAGNTQYF
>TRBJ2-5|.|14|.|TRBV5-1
TGCGCCAGCAGCTTGGGTAACCGCTTCCCGGGTCAGTACTTC
CASSLGNRFPGQYF
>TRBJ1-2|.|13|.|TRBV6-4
TGTGCCAGCAGTGAAGGAGAGAACTATGGCTACACCTTC
CASSEGENYGYTF
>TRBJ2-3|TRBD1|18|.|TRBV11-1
TGTGCCAGCAGCTTAGACAAGGGTGGGGCAGGGGGCCCAGATACGCAGTATTTT
CASSLDKGGAGGPDTQYF
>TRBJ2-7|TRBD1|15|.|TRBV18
TGTGCCAGCTCACCTTACCGGACAGGCTCCTACGAGCAGTACTTC
CASSPYRTGSYEQYF
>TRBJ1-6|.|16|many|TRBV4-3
TGCGCCAGCAGCCCGGACGCAGTTGGGGGGGAATCACCCCTCCACTTT
CASSPDAVGGESPLHF
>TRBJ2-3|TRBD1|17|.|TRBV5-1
TGCGCCAGCAGCATAGGACAGGGGGCGCGAATCACAGATACGCAGTATTTT
CASSIGQGARITDTQYF
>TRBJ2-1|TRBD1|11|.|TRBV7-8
TGTGCCAGCCCTCCGGGACAGGGTAAGTTCTTC
CASPPGQGKFF